This T cell receptor beta chain was observed in a study of regulatory T cells in long-lasting Graves disease. In building TCR beta libraries, iRepertoire HTBI primers were used together with Arm-PCR of CDR3 regions. TCRdb passed the multiplex PCR reads through MiXCR, listing each CDR3 protein once. The repertoire has 250,000 to 300,000 distinct CDR3 sequences, approximately 18% of them found once; the top ten carry 11% to 15%. Specified time point: newly diagnosed GD, antithyroid drugs for less than 3 months. Extracted PBMC RNA gave rise to the TCR library. It was American Thyroid Association guidelines that determined Graves' disease diagnosis. Trimming left V 5 bases short and J 3 bases short, with 13 bases between. The CDR3 is 14 amino acids. The germline gives CDR1 SNHLY, CDR2 FYNNEI. General study results and limits: Analysis covered peripheral blood alone, not thyroid tissue.

Comment on this clonotype: What it binds is unknown. It is likely a read error: a sequence one base away is far more abundant.

This sample also belongs to another study, concerning T cells in Graves' hyperthyroidism and ophthalmopathy. That work adds: A set of HTBI primers served as the primers for a first-round RT-PCR of the TCR CDR3. Peripheral blood also featured most of the thyroid clonotypes expanded above 0.001.

This clonotype originated in a woman aged 25-40 years with Graves disease. The chain links TRBV2 to TRBJ1-1; D perhaps matches TRBD1 (6 bases). This specimen was peripheral blood mononuclear cells (PBMCs), taken at new diagnosis, from a patient treated with antithyroid drugs. CDR3 nucleotides: TGTGCCAGCAGTTTACAGGGCACGGACACTGAAGCTTTCTTT. It specifies CASSLQGTDTEAFF. The full variable domain, in which reference TRBV2 and TRBJ1-1 provide the parts outside the CDR3, is EPEVTQTPSHQVTQMGQEVILRCVPISNHLYFYWYRQILGQKVEFLVSFYNNEISEKSEIFDDQFSVERPDGSNFTLKIRSTKLEDSAMYFCASSLQGTDTEAFFGQGTRLTVV.